This entry describes one T cell receptor beta chain. Germline CDR1 is SEHNR and CDR2 is FQNEAQ (reference sequence). Germline trimming cut 1 base from V and 4 bases from J; bases unmatched to any gene: 7. This CDR3 region has 16 residues. This record belongs to a study of blood T cells in healthy people across ages. With a J-beta primer mix and a sample-barcoded 5' primer, a second PCR ran about 7 to 12 cycles. One entry per CDR3 protein results from TCRdb running MiXCR on the 5' RACE reads. The sample has under 700,000 distinct CDR3 sequences, around 24% seen once; the top ten hold 7.5% to 9%. These data were also filed under a second study, of T cells of mothers and their children.

What was sequenced was blood. The genes are TRBV7-9 and TRBJ2-3; the match to TRBD2 covers 8 bases. The origin of this receptor is a boy aged 5-17 years in good health. CDR3 in DNA: TGTGCCAGCAGCTTAGAAGCGGGAGTCAGACCAGATACGCAGTATTTT. Protein product: CASSLEAGVRPDTQYF.